This T cell receptor (beta chain) is drawn from a study of blood T cell repertoires in COVID-19. Study-wide context: Donors in the United States, Italy and Spain gave samples during acute or convalescent COVID-19. Nucleic acid was either cDNA or gDNA, and it came from T cells, B-cell-depleted T cells, or PBMCs.

The CDR3 contains 17 residues. Trimming removed 6 bases from V and 0 bases from J, with 17 bases in between. Germline loops: CDR1 LNHDA, CDR2 SQIVND (reference sequence). Sequencing used immunoSEQ multiplex PCR; TCRdb keeps in-frame clones, though not all of them. The sample carries approximately 670,000 clones, 85% to 90% recorded once. This TCR derives from a woman under 30 with acute or convalescent COVID-19. The chain couples TRBV19 to TRBJ1-4; unclear D gene. The sequenced sample consisted of peripheral blood. CDR3 sequence: CASRVVGRAATNEKLFF. The CDR3 bases are TGTGCCAGTAGGGTCGTGGGGAGGGCAGCAACTAATGAAAAACTGTTTTTT.